These 7 T cell receptor beta chains came from one sample sequenced in a study of cytomegalovirus exposure and HLA in healthy donors. Vbeta (60) and Jbeta (13) primers were used in the PCR. Profiled with immunoSEQ multiplex PCR; TCRdb holds only in-frame clones, not every one. The data contain tens of thousands of clones, around 67% of them singletons. Input material: PBMCs. These receptors all stem from a human donor in good health.

This chain connects TRBV30 to TRBJ2-3; 8 bases align to TRBD2. The junction had 4 bases not matched to a gene; V was cut back by 3 bases and J by 5 bases. The CDR3 is 13 amino acids. In germline, CDR1 is GTSNPN, CDR2 SVGIG (reference sequence). CDR3 loop: CAWSGGARDTQYF. As DNA, the CDR3 is TGTGCCTGGAGCGGGGGGGCAAGAGATACGCAGTATTTT. Based on the CDR3 plus reference TRBV30 and TRBJ2-3, the full variable domain is SQTIHQWPATLVQPVGSPLSLECTVEGTSNPNLYWYRQAAGRGLQLLFYSVGIGQISSEVPQNLSASRPQDRQFILSSKKLLLSDSGFYLCAWSGGARDTQYFGPGTRLTVL.

The V and J genes are TRBV4-3 and TRBJ1-2; no definite D call. Looked up from germline, CDR1 is LGHNA and CDR2 is YSLEER. This CDR3 spans 12 amino acids. Trimming removed 0 bases at V and 7 bases at J, with 6 bases between. The CDR3 spells CASSQEYGGYTF. The CDR3 DNA is TGCGCCAGCAGCCAAGAATACGGTGGCTACACCTTC.

The chain employs TRBV7-6 and TRBJ2-3; D may be TRBD1 (5 bases). In germline, CDR1 is SGHVS, CDR2 FNYEAQ. Trimming stripped 4 bases from V and 3 bases from J, with 14 bases between. This CDR3 contains 15 residues. The CDR3 nucleotides read TGTGCCAGCAGCTCATTAGGCAGGGTGACAGATACGCAGTATTTT. This encodes CASSSLGRVTDTQYF.

This clone was seen only a few times. The rearrangement links TRBV5-6 to TRBJ2-3, with TRBD2 matching over 8 bases. The germline V gene has CDR1 SGHDT and CDR2 YYEEEE. The CDR3 runs to 15 residues. The ends lost 2 bases at V and 2 bases at J; junction bases unmatched: 4. The CDR3 here is CASSFAGGDTDTQYF. The CDR3 bases are TGTGCCAGCAGCTTTGCGGGGGGCGACACAGATACGCAGTATTTT. Looking up the rest from reference TRBV5-6 and TRBJ2-3 gives the full variable domain: DAGVTQSPTHLIKTRGQQVTLRCSPKSGHDTVSWYQQALGQGPQFIFQYYEEEERQRGNFPDRFSGHQFPNYSSELNVNALLLGDSALYLCASSFAGGDTDTQYFGPGTRLTVL.

The J gene is TRBJ1-1, the V gene TRBV18, with no clear D. The V gene's germline CDR1 is KGHSH and CDR2 LQKENI. Trimming shortened V by 5 bases and J by 5 bases, and 15 bases separated the two germline ends. There are 14 residues in the CDR3. CDR3 nucleotide sequence: TGTGCCAGCTCAGTTTATGACCGCGGGACTGAAGCTTTCTTT. It codes for CASSVYDRGTEAFF.

This clone was recorded a few times. The J gene is TRBJ2-2, the V gene TRBV19, with 11 bases fitting TRBD2. The length of the CDR3 is 18 residues. The V gene's germline CDR1 is LNHDA and CDR2 SQIVND (reference sequence). The V segment lost 5 bases and the J segment 4 bases; nucleotides outside the gene matches: 12. The CDR3 DNA reads as TGTGCCAGTAGTGTGCCGTTACTAGCGGGGGTCGGCACCGGGGAGCTGTTTTTT. Amino acid sequence: CASSVPLLAGVGTGELFF.

The chain has TRBV9 and TRBJ1-5; 10 bases line up with TRBD1. The CDR3 runs to 14 residues. With 3 bases clipped from V and 4 bases from J, the junction kept 1 base outside the gene matches. Germline loops: CDR1 SGDLS, CDR2 YYNGEE. DNA of the CDR3: TGTGCCAGCAGCGAGGGACAGGGGAATCAGCCCCAGCATTTT. Translation: CASSEGQGNQPQHF.